This TCR beta chain was retrieved from a study of shared clonotypes between healthy human individuals. Study-level information: Per donor, three plates held CD4 naive cells, three held CD4 memory, two held CD8 naive and one held CD8 memory.

The CDR3 is 13 residues long. From germline, CDR1 is MNHEY and CDR2 SMNVEV (reference sequence). The V and J ends lost 6 bases and 1 base respectively, with 7 bases between them. For this clone: What it binds is not known.

Study-wide findings and caveats: Memory subsets generally showed lower estimated richness than naive subsets.

The assay ran at deep level. Clones were sequenced by immunoSEQ multiplex PCR, and TCRdb holds only the in-frame ones, with some missing. The table records about 1.1 million clones, approximately 80% of them present only once. Sample: memory CD4+ T cells from PBMCs. The subset denotes: CD45RA-negative fraction. The chain carries TRBV27 and TRBJ1-3; no clear D gene. The receptor comes from a man aged 18 to 30 in good health. Some clones in this sample may be carry-over from other donors' samples. The CDR3 is CASRGISGNTIYF. The DNA of the CDR3 is TGTGCCAGCAGGGGGATTTCTGGAAACACCATATATTTT.